This T cell receptor (beta chain) comes out of a study of blood T cells in healthy people across ages. A J-beta primer mix and a sample-barcoded 5' primer were used in a second PCR of about 7 to 11 cycles. Every molecule of cDNA carried a tag from a template-switch adaptor with 12 random nucleotides. TCRdb redid the calling of the 5' RACE reads with MiXCR, one entry per CDR3 protein. The table has around 1,100,000 distinct CDR3 sequences, approximately 38% seen once. This CDR3 region has 14 residues. Trimming shortened V by 0 bases and J by 3 bases, and 10 bases separated the two germline ends. Germline loops: CDR1 SGDLS, CDR2 YYNGEE. All donors came from Russia, were Caucasian and healthy, and spanned ages 6 to 90. This clonotype was observed a handful of times.

The sequence came from a man younger than 30 in good health. The V call is TRBV9, the J call TRBJ2-7, with D tentatively TRBD1 (5 bases). Specimen: blood. The CDR3 DNA is TGTGCCAGCAGCGTAGAGGCGCAGGGCTACGAGCAGTACTTC. Amino acid sequence: CASSVEAQGYEQYF.